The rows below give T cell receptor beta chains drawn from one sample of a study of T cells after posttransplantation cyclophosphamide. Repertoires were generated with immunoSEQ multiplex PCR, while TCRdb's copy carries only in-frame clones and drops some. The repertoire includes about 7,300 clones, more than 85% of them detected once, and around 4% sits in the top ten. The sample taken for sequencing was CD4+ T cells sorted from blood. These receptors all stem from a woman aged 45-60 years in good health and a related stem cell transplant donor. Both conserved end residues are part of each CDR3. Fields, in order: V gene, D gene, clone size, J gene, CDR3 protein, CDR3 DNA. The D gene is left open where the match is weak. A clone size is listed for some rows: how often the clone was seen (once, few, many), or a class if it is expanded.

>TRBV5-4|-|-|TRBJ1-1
CASSLPGGGFGEAFF
TGTGCCAGCAGCTTGCCTGGGGGGGGGTTCGGTGAAGCTTTCTTT
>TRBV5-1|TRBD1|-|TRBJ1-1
CASSLTQGAHTEAFF
TGCGCCAGCAGCCTAACGCAGGGGGCGCACACTGAAGCTTTCTTT
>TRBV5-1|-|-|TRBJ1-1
CASSSLLSGDTEAFF
TGCGCCAGCAGCTCGTTGTTGAGCGGAGACACTGAAGCTTTCTTT
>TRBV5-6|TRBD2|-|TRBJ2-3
CASTIAGESDTQYF
TGTGCCAGCACAATAGCGGGGGAATCAGATACGCAGTATTTT
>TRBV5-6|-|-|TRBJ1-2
CASASPGGGGYGYTF
TGTGCCAGCGCCTCGCCGGGGGGGGGCGGCTATGGCTACACCTTC
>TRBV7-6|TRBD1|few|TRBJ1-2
CASSLPGQGAGGYTF
TGTGCCAGCAGCTTACCGGGACAGGGGGCTGGTGGCTACACCTTC
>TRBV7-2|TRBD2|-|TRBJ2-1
CASSHAGTSVNNEQFF
TGTGCCAGCAGCCACGCCGGGACTAGCGTCAACAATGAGCAGTTCTTC
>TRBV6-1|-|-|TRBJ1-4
CASSEQVQGAKLFF
TGTGCCAGCAGTGAACAGGTCCAAGGTGCAAAACTGTTTTTT
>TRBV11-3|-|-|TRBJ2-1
CASSLETTNEQFF
TGTGCCAGCAGCTTGGAGACTACTAATGAGCAGTTCTTC
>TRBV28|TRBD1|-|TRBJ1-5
CASSSDRDQPQHF
TGTGCCAGCAGTTCGGACAGGGATCAGCCCCAGCATTTT
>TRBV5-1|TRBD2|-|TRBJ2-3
CASSPASGRTDTQYF
TGCGCCAGCAGCCCCGCTAGCGGGAGGACAGATACGCAGTATTTT
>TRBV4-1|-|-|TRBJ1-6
CASSQESGVVGSPLHF
TGCGCCAGCAGCCAAGAATCAGGGGTTGTGGGTTCACCCCTCCACTTT
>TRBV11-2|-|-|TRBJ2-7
CASSLFEVTGTYEQYF
TGTGCCAGCAGCTTATTCGAGGTGACCGGAACCTACGAGCAGTACTTC
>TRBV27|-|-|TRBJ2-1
CASSVRRGYNEQFF
TGTGCCAGCAGTGTGAGGCGGGGTTACAATGAGCAGTTCTTC
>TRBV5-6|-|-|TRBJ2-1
CASSLDETSSYNEQFF
TGTGCCAGCAGCTTGGACGAGACTAGCTCCTACAATGAGCAGTTCTTC
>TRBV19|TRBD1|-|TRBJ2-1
CASTLTGGKGVNEQFF
TGTGCCAGTACCCTGACAGGGGGCAAAGGGGTCAATGAGCAGTTCTTC
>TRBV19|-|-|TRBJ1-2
CASSPLTAGYGYTF
TGTGCCAGTAGTCCCCTAACAGCGGGCTATGGCTACACCTTC
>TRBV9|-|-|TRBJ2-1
CASSLRQTSSYNEQFF
TGTGCCAGCAGCCTCCGACAGACGAGCTCCTACAATGAGCAGTTCTTC
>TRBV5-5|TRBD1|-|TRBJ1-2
CASSSQGGRGYTF
TGTGCCAGCAGCTCCCAGGGGGGTCGTGGCTACACCTTC
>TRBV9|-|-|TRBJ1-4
CASSVGHPGGEKLFF
TGTGCCAGCAGCGTGGGACACCCCGGAGGCGAAAAACTGTTTTTT
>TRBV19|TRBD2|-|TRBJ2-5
CASSIDLLAGALQETQYF
TGTGCCAGTAGTATAGATTTACTAGCGGGGGCCCTCCAAGAGACCCAGTACTTC
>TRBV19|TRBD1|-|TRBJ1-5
CASSIDLSGQGEPQHF
TGTGCCAGTAGTATAGATCTATCAGGACAGGGGGAACCCCAGCATTTT
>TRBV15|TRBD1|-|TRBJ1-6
CATSRPGTGDSPLHF
TGTGCCACCAGCAGACCTGGGACAGGGGACTCCCCCCTCCACTTT
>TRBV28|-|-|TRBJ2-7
CASSFAGDPLYEQYF
TGTGCCAGCAGTTTTGCAGGGGATCCCCTCTACGAGCAGTACTTC
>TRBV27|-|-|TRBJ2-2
CASSLPSGPTGELFF
TGTGCCAGCAGTTTACCGTCAGGGCCGACCGGGGAGCTGTTTTTT
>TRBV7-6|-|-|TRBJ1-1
CASSLRYRMSEAFF
TGTGCCAGCAGCTTAAGGTACAGGATGTCTGAAGCTTTCTTT
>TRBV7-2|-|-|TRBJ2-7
CASSPRALRDEQYF
TGTGCCAGCAGCCCGCGGGCCTTGAGGGACGAGCAGTACTTC
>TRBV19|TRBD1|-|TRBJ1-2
CASSPDRDLGYTF
TGTGCCAGTAGTCCTGACAGGGACCTAGGCTACACCTTC
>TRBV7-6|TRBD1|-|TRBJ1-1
CASSLVGDRGFF
TGTGCCAGCAGCTTAGTTGGGGACAGAGGGTTCTTT
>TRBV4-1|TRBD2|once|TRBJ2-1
CASSQDRLAGLQFF
TGCGCCAGCAGCCAAGATCGCCTAGCGGGGTTACAGTTCTTC
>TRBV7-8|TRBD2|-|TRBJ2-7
CASSSRTSGPYEQYF
TGTGCCAGCAGCTCGCGGACTAGCGGACCCTACGAGCAGTACTTC
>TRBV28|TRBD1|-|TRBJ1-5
CASQDRANQPQHF
TGTGCCAGCCAGGACAGGGCTAATCAGCCCCAGCATTTT
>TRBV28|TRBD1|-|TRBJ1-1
CASSLLALARTGKTEAFF
TGTGCCAGCAGTTTATTAGCCTTGGCGAGGACAGGGAAAACTGAAGCTTTCTTT
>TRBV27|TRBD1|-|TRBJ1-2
CASSLSVGQDGGYTF
TGTGCCAGCAGTTTGTCGGTCGGACAGGATGGGGGCTACACCTTC
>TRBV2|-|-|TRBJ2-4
CASSERGGVAKNIQYF
TGTGCCAGCAGTGAGCGAGGAGGGGTGGCCAAAAACATTCAGTACTTC
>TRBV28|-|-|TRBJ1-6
CASTSPVSYNSPLHF
TGTGCCAGCACTTCCCCCGTCTCCTATAATTCACCCCTCCACTTT
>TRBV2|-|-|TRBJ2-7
CASSVVRYYGEQYF
TGTGCCAGCAGTGTCGTCAGGTATTACGGCGAGCAGTACTTC
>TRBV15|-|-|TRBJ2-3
CATSWTGVTQYF
TGTGCCACCAGCTGGACTGGAGTCACGCAGTATTTT
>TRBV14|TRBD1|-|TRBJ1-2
CASSPITGGSPPTNYGYTF
TGTGCCAGCAGCCCGATAACAGGGGGAAGCCCTCCCACAAACTATGGCTACACCTTC
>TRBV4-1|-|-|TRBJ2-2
CASSQELETVNTGELFF
TGCGCCAGCAGCCAAGAATTGGAGACGGTGAACACCGGGGAGCTGTTTTTT
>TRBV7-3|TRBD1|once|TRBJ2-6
CASSSKWPGQSSGANVLTF
TGTGCCAGCAGCTCCAAATGGCCGGGACAGAGCTCTGGGGCCAACGTCCTGACTTTC
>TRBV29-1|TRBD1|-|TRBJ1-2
CSVDRIFTNYGYTF
TGCAGCGTGGACAGGATTTTTACCAACTATGGCTACACCTTC
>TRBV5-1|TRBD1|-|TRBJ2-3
CASSLGPGQGEDTQYF
TGCGCCAGCAGCTTGGGGCCGGGACAGGGGGAAGATACGCAGTATTTT
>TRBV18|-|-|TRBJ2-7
CASSPRRGLYEQYF
TGTGCCAGCTCACCACGGCGGGGGCTGTACGAGCAGTACTTC
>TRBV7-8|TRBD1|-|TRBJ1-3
CASSSRTGSRNTIYF
TGTGCCAGCAGCTCCCGGACAGGGTCGAGAAACACCATATATTTT
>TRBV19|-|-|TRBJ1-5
CASSIGAENQPQHF
TGTGCCAGTAGTATTGGGGCAGAGAATCAGCCCCAGCATTTT
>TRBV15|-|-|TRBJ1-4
CATSRASGGEKLFF
TGTGCCACCAGCAGAGCATCCGGGGGTGAAAAACTGTTTTTT
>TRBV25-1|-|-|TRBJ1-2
CASSDLIGVRSGYTF
TGTGCCAGCAGTGACCTTATCGGGGTTCGGAGTGGCTACACCTTC
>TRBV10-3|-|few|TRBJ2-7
CAISEFLRTAQTGREQYF
TGTGCCATCAGTGAGTTCCTTAGGACAGCTCAAACGGGGCGGGAGCAGTACTTC
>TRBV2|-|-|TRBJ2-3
CASPRGGATDTQYF
TGTGCCAGCCCCCGGGGCGGGGCCACAGATACGCAGTATTTT
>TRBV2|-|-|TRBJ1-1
CAGNRDPNTEAFF
TGTGCCGGAAACAGGGACCCGAACACTGAAGCTTTCTTT
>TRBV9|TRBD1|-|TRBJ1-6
CASSVEGTGGNSPLHF
TGTGCCAGCAGCGTAGAAGGGACAGGGGGTAATTCACCCCTCCACTTT
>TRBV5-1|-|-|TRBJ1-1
CASSLQEMNTEAFF
TGCGCCAGCAGCTTACAGGAAATGAACACTGAAGCTTTCTTT
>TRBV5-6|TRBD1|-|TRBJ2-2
CASSFEVTGATGELFF
TGTGCCAGCAGCTTCGAGGTGACAGGGGCCACCGGGGAGCTGTTTTTT